The source of this T cell receptor (beta chain) is a study of radiation and T cells in renal cell carcinoma. Study at large: Nephrectomy followed 15 Gy stereotactic body radiation by 4 weeks.

The V and J ends lost 6 bases and 3 bases respectively, with 18 bases between them. There are 15 residues in the CDR3. Looked up from germline, CDR1 is MNHEY and CDR2 is SVGAGI. Time point meaning: blood 2 weeks post-SBRT. The treatment: 15 Gy SBRT to primary tumor, nephrectomy 4 weeks later. Serial blood draws occurred at baseline and 2 and 4 weeks post-SBRT. Clear cell pathology was present in this patient's renal cell carcinoma. In the case of this clone: Its target is not known.

Data came from immunoSEQ multiplex PCR; TCRdb stores just in-frame clones and leaves some out. Altogether tens of thousands of clones are present, around 80% being singletons, with the ten largest covering roughly 6.1%. Findings of the study overall: Top tumor clonotypes rose in blood 2 weeks post-radiation, then contracted.

The sequencing here drew on blood, taken from a patient whose treatment included radiotherapy and nephrectomy. The sequence came from a man between 60 and 75 years old with renal cell carcinoma. The chain employs TRBV6-5 and TRBJ2-7; D gene uncertain. The CDR3 spells CASRGPGTSHYEQYF. Here the CDR3 DNA reads TGTGCCAGCAGGGGTCCGGGCACCTCGCACTACGAGCAGTACTTC.